These T cell receptor beta chains were read from a single sample in a study of T cell responses to AZD1222 COVID-19 vaccine. Profiling relied on immunoSEQ multiplex PCR, and the TCRdb table lists in-frame clones only, not all of them. The sample lists over 120,000 clones; about 86% were seen once. Sample: peripheral blood, taken 28 days after the second AZD1222 dose. All receptors derive from an adult who received the AZD1222 COVID-19 vaccine. Both conserved end residues are trimmed from each CDR3. The size entry is marked missing in some rows and otherwise reads once, few, many or a size class.

CDR3 length	clone size	V gene	CDR3 protein
13	once	TRBV4-1	ASSLGGTMSYEQY
11	-	TRBV12-3/TRBV12-4	ASSLTAADTQY
12	few	TRBV7-7	ASSPLVSAGVQY
13	-	TRBV18	ASSPPSGDGTEAF
13	-	TRBV7-2	ASSLGGGQNTEAF
9	-	TRBV11-2	ASPSRGELF
11	-	TRBV6-5	ASTRTGSYEQF
12	-	TRBV6-1	ASSERQLAYTQY
11	-	TRBV29-1	SVGTEGEQPQH
13	-	TRBV6-2/TRBV6-3	ASSYRDRGGQPQH
14	-	TRBV5-1	ASSLNSGTYTGELF
12	-	TRBV19	ASSPTARGTEAF
11	-	TRBV9	ASSVEQGYGYT
10	-	TRBV19	ASGPAAETQY
9	-	TRBV19	ASSISGEQY
12	-	TRBV7-2	ASSLAGGPYEQY
12	-	TRBV30	AWSVQVLADTQY
13	-	TRBV7-2	ASSFRSRVYTEAF
11	-	TRBV7-9	ASSLGGGNEQF
10	-	TRBV19	ASSSRGGGTH
11	-	TRBV20-1	SASGQTGETQY
14	-	TRBV2	ASRKLFSGDIYEQY
11	-	TRBV12-3/TRBV12-4	ASAARVSSGYT
13	-	TRBV6-5	ASSSSGTVSYEQY
12	once	TRBV30	AWRTGTDNSPLH
12	-	TRBV10-1	ATQSGPGSYEQY
16	-	TRBV9	ASSVERWGTDSNQPQH
13	-	TRBV7-8	ASSLRDIDNSPLH